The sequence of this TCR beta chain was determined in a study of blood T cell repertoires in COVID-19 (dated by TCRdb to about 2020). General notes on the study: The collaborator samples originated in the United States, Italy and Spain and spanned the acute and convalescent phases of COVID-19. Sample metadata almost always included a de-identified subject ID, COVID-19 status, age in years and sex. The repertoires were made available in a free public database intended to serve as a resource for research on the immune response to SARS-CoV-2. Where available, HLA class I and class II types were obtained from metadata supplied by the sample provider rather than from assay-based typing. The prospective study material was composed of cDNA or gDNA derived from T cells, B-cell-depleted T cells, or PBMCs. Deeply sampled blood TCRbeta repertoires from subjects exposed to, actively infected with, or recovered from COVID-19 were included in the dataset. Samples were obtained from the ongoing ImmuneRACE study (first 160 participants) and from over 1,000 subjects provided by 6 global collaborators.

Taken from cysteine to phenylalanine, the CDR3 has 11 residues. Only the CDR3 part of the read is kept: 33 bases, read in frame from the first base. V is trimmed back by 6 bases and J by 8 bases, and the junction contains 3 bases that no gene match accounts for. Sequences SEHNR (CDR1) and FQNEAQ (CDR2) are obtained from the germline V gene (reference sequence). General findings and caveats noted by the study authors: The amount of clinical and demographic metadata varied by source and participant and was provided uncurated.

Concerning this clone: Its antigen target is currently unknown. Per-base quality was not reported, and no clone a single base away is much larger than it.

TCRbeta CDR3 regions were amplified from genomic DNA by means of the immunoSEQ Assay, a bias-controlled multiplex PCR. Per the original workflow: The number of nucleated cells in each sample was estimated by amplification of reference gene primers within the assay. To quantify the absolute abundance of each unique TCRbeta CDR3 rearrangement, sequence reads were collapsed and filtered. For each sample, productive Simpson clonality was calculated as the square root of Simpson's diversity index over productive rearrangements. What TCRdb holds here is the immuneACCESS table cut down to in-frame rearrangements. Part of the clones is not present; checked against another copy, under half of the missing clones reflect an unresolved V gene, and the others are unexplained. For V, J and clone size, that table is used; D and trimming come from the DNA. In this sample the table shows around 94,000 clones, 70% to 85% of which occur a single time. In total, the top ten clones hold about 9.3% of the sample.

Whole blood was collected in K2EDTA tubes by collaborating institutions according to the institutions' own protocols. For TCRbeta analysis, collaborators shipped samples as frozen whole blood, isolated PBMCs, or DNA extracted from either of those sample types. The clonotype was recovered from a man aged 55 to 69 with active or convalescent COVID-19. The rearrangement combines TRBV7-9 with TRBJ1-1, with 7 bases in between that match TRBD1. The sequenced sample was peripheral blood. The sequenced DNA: TGTGCCAGCAGAAGGGGACAGGAAGCTTTCTTT. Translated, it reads CASRRGQEAFF.